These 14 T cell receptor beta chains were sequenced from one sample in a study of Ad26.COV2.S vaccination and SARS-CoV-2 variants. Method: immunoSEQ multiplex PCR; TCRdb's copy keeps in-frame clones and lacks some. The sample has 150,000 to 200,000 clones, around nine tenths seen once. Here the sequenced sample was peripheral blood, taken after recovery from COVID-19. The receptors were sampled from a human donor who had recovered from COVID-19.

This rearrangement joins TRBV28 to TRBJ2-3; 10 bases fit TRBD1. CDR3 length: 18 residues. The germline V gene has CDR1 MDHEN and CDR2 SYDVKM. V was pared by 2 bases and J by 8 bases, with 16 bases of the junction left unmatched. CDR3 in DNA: TGTGCCAGCAGTTTAAGGGCGTTAAGGAGGACAGGGGGTGGTACGCAGTATTTT. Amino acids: CASSLRALRRTGGGTQYF. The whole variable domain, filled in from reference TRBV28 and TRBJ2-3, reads DVKVTQSSRYLVKRTGEKVFLECVQDMDHENMFWYRQDPGLGLRLIYFSYDVKMKEKGDIPEGYSVSREKKERFSLILESASTNQTSMYLCASSLRALRRTGGGTQYFGPGTRLTVL.

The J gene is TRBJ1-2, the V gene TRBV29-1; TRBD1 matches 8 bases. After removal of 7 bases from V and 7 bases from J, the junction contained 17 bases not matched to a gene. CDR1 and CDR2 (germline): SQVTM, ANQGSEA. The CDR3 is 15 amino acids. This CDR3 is CSAPGHGEGTGGYTF. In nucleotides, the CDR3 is TGCAGCGCCCCGGGTCACGGGGAGGGGACAGGTGGCTACACCTTC.

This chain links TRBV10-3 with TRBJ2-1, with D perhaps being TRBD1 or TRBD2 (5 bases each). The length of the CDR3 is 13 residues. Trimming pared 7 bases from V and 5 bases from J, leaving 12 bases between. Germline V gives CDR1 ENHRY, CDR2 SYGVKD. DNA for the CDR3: TGTGCCATCAATCCGGGGCCACACAATGAGCAGTTCTTC. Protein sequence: CAINPGPHNEQFF.

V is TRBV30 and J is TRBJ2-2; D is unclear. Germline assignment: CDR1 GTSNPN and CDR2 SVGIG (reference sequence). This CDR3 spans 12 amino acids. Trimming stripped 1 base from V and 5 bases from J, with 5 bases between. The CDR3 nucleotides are TGTGCCTGGAGTGATATTACCGGGGAGCTGTTTTTT. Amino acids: CAWSDITGELFF.

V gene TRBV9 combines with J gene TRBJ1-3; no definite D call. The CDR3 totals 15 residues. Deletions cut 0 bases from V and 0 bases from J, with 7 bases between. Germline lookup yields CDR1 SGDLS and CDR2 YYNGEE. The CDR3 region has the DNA TGTGCCAGCAGCGTAGTGCCAGGCTCTGGAAACACCATATATTTT. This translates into CASSVVPGSGNTIYF.

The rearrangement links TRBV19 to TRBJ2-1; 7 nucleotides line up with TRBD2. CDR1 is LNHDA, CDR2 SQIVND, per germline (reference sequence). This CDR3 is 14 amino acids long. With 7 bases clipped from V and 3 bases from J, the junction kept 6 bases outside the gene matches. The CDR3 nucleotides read TGTGCCAGTACCCTGGGAGGGGACTACAATGAGCAGTTCTTC. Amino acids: CASTLGGDYNEQFF.

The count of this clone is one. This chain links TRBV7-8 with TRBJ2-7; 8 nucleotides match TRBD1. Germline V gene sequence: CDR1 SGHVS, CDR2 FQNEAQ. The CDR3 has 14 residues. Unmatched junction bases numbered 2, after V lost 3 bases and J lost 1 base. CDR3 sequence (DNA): TGTGCCAGCAGCTTTGGGACAGGTTCCTACGAGCAGTACTTC. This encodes CASSFGTGSYEQYF.

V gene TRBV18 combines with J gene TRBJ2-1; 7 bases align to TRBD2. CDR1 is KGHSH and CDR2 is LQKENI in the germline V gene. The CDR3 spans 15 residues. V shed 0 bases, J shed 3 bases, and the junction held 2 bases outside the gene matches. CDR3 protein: CASSPPREGYNEQFF. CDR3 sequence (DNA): TGTGCCAGCTCACCACCGAGGGAGGGCTACAATGAGCAGTTCTTC.

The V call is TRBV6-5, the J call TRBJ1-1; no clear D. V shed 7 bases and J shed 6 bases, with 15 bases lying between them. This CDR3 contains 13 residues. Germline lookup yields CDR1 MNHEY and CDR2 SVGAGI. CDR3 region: CASTISEEAEAFF. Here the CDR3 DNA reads TGTGCCAGCACTATATCCGAGGAAGCTGAAGCTTTCTTT.

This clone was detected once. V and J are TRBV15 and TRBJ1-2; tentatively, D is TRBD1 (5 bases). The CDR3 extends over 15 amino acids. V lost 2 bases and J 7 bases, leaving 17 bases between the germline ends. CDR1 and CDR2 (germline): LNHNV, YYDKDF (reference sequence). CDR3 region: CATSRSLDTPRGYTF. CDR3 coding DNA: TGTGCCACCAGCAGATCCCTGGACACCCCCCGTGGCTACACCTTC.

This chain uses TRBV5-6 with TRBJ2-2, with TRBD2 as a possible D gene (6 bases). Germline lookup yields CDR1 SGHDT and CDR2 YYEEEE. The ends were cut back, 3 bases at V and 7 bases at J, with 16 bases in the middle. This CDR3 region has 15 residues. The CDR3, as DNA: TGTGCCAGCAGCTGGGGGACTCCCGATAGCGGGGAGCTGTTTTTT. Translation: CASSWGTPDSGELFF. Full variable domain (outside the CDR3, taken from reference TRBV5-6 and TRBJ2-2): DAGVTQSPTHLIKTRGQQVTLRCSPKSGHDTVSWYQQALGQGPQFIFQYYEEEERQRGNFPDRFSGHQFPNYSSELNVNALLLGDSALYLCASSWGTPDSGELFFGEGSRLTVL.

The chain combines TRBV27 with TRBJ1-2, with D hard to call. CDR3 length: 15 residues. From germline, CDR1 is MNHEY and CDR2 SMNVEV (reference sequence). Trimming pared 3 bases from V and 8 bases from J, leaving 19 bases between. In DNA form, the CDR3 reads TGTGCCAGCAGTTTGCGGCGCGAGGTCGTCTCGGGCTACACCTTC. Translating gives CASSLRREVVSGYTF.

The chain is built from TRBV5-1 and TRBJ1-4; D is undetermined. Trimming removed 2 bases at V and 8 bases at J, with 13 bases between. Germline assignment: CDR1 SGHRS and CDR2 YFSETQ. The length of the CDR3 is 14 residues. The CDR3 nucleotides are TGCGCCAGCAGCTTATCCGGGGTCGGCGAAAAACTGTTTTTT. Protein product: CASSLSGVGEKLFF.

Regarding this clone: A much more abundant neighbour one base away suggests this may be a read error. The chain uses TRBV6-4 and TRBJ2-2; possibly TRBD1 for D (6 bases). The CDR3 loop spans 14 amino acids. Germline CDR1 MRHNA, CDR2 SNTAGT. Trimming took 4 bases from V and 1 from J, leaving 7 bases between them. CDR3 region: CASSAGQNTGELFF. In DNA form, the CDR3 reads TGTGCCAGCAGTGCGGGACAGAACACCGGGGAGCTGTTTTTT.